This T cell receptor beta chain was obtained from a study of memory CD4+ T cells and cytomegalovirus serostatus. On this clone: Its target is unknown.

Study outcomes and limitations: CD4+ memory repertoires contained about two fifths of the 164 reported CMV TCRbeta sequences.

The CDR3 extends over 13 amino acids. Germline V gene lookup returns CDR1 LNHDA and CDR2 SQIVND (reference sequence). V gave up 5 bases and J gave up 4 bases; unmatched junction bases: 4. Clones were sequenced by immunoSEQ multiplex PCR, and TCRdb holds only the in-frame ones, with some missing. The sample holds some 29,000 clones, around 76% seen once. Single viable CD3+CD4+CD8-CD45RO+ cells were sorted as the memory CD4+ T cells. The sample was memory CD4+ T cells from blood. The receptor was isolated from an adult in good health and CMV-seronegative. Some clones in this sample may be carry-over from other donors' samples. The V call is TRBV19, the J call TRBJ2-5; 7 nucleotides match TRBD2. CDR3 protein: CASSAGVGETQYF. The DNA for the CDR3 is TGTGCCAGTAGTGCGGGGGTTGGAGAGACCCAGTACTTC.